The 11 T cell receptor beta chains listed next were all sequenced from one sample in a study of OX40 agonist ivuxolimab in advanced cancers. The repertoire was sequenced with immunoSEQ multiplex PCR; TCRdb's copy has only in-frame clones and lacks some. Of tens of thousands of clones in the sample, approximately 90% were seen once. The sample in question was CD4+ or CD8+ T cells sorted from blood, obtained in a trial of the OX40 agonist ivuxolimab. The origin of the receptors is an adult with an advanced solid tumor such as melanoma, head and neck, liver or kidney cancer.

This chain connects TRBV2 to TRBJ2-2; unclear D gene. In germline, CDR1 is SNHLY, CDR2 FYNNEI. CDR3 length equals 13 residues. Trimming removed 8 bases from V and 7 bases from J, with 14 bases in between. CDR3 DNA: TGTGCCAGCTATATCCCTAGAGGCGGGGAGCTGTTTTTT. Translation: CASYIPRGGELFF.

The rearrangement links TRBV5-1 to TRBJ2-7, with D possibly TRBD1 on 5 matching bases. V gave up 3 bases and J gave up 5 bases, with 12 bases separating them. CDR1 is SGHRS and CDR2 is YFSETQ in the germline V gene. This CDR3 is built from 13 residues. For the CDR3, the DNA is TGCGCCAGCAGCTCCCTTCCAGGGAACGAGCAGTACTTC. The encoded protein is CASSSLPGNEQYF.

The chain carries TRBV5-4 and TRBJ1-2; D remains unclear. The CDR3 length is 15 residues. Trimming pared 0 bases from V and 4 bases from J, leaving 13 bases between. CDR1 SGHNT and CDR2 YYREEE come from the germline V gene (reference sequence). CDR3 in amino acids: CASSLGGSSGYGYTF. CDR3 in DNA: TGTGCCAGCAGCTTGGGGGGTTCAAGCGGCTATGGCTACACCTTC.

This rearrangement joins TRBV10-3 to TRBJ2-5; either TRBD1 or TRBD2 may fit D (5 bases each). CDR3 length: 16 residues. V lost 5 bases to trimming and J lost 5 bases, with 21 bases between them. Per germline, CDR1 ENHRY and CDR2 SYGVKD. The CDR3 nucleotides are TGTGCCATCAGTCAGACGGGGCAGGGTCTAGGTGAGACCCAGTACTTC. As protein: CAISQTGQGLGETQYF.

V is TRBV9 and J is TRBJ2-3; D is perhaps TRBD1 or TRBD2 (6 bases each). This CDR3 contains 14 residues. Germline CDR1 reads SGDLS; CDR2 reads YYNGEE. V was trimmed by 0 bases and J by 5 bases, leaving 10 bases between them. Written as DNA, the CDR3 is TGTGCCAGCAGCGTAGAGGCGGGACAAGATACGCAGTATTTT. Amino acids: CASSVEAGQDTQYF.

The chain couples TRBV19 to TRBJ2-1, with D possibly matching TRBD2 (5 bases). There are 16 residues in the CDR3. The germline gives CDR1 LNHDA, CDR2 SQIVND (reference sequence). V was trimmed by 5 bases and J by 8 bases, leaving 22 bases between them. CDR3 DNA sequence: TGTGCCAGTAGTCCCCCTGAGCGGTCATACGGGGATGAGCAGTTCTTC. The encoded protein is CASSPPERSYGDEQFF.

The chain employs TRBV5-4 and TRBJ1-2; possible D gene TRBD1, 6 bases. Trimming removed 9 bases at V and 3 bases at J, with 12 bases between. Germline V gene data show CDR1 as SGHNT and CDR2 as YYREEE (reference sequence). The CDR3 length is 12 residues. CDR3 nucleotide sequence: TGTGCCACGTGGGGGGGCCACTATGGCTACACCTTC. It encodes CATWGGHYGYTF.

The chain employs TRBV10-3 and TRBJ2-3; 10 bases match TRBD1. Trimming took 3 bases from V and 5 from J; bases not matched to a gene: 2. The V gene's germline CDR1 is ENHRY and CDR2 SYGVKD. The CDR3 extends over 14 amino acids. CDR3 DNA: TGTGCCATCAGTGAAGGGACAGGGGTAGATACGCAGTATTTT. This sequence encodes CAISEGTGVDTQYF.

CDR3 nucleotide sequence: TGCGCCAGCAGTGAGGATCTGGGTAGCTCCTACAATGAGCAGTTCTTC. Amino acids: CASSEDLGSSYNEQFF. V is TRBV10-1 and J is TRBJ2-1; D remains ambiguous. Between the trimmed V and J ends, which lost 2 bases and 0 bases, there was a span of 11 bases. Germline assignment: CDR1 WNHNN and CDR2 SYGVQD (reference sequence). The CDR3 has 16 amino acids.

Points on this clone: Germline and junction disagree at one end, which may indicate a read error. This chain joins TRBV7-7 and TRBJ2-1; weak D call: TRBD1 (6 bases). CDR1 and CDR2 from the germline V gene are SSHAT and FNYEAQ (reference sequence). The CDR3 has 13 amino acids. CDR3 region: CASSLDRNNEQFF. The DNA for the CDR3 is TGTGCTAGCAGCTTAGACAGGAACAATGAGCAGTTCTTC. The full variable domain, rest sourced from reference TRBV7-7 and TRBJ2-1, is GAGVSQSPRYKVTKRGQDVTLRCDPISSHATLYWYQQALGQGPEFLTYFNYEAQPDKSGLPSDRFSAERPEGSISTLTIQRTEQRDSAMYRCASSLDRNNEQFFGPGTRLTVL.

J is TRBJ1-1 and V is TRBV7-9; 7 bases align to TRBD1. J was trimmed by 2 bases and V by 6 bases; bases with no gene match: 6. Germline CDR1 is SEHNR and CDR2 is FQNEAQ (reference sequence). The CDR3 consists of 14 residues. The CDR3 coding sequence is TGTGCCAGCAGGTGGGGACAGAGAAACACTGAAGCTTTCTTT. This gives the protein CASRWGQRNTEAFF.